This T cell receptor (beta chain) was observed in a study of T cell repertoires in cytomegalovirus infection. In the study overall: Public TCR beta signatures were indicative of both CMV infection and a matching HLA type. Study-wide results and limits: Using cumulative public TCR beta family frequency, the authors identified those who carried CMV together with the relevant HLA. CMV-specific TCR beta clonotypes restricted by HLA-C were the ones dominating the ex vivo response.

TCRdb re-called the reads through MiXCR, storing one row per CDR3 protein. The sample lists around 280,000 distinct CDR3 sequences; roughly an eighth were seen once. The germline CDR1 and CDR2 sequences are KGHDR and SFDVKD. The V gene lost 3 bases and the J gene lost 4 bases, with 9 bases spanning the gap. The CDR3 extends over 13 amino acids. Comments on this clonotype: Its target is not known.

Sequences were obtained from PBMCs. The clonotype originates from a human donor in good health (CMV status not recorded). Some clones in this sample may be carry-over from other donors' samples. This sequence joins TRBV24-1 and TRBJ2-7; D not certain. CDR3 nucleotide sequence: TGTGCCACCAGTGATCCCCAGGCTTACGAGCAGTACTTC. Protein: CATSDPQAYEQYF.